This is a list of T cell receptor beta chains from one sample in a study of monozygotic twins with inflammatory bowel disease. TCRdb reanalyzed the 5' RACE reads and collapses them to one entry per CDR3 protein, without DNA. The record lists around 99,000 distinct CDR3 sequences, of which the ten most abundant hold 9.5% to 15%. The sequencing input was blood. These receptors were collected from a human donor with ulcerative colitis or Crohn's disease, or a healthy co-twin of an affected twin (not recorded which). Each CDR3 is given with its conserved first and last residue.

v_call: TRBV20-1; j_call: TRBJ2-3; cdr3_aa: CSALRATDTQYF
v_call: TRBV5-1; j_call: TRBJ1-1; cdr3_aa: CASSLTGENTEAFF
v_call: TRBV5-5; j_call: TRBJ2-3; cdr3_aa: CASSFSGGPDTQYF
v_call: TRBV7-9; j_call: TRBJ2-4; cdr3_aa: CASTRLFSKNMQYF
v_call: TRBV18; j_call: TRBJ1-6; cdr3_aa: CASSPVPPSSYNSPLHF
v_call: TRBV28; j_call: TRBJ2-6; cdr3_aa: CASSFGRGSGANVLTF
v_call: TRBV7-9; j_call: TRBJ1-1; cdr3_aa: CASSLDPEGRNTEAFF
v_call: TRBV5-1; j_call: TRBJ2-7; cdr3_aa: CASSSDRVWAEQYF
v_call: TRBV2; j_call: TRBJ2-1; cdr3_aa: CASSVGLAIHNEQFF
v_call: TRBV5-4; j_call: TRBJ1-2; cdr3_aa: CASSSGTGGYYTF
v_call: TRBV25-1; j_call: TRBJ2-2; cdr3_aa: CASSEWATGELFF
v_call: TRBV20-1; j_call: TRBJ2-1; cdr3_aa: CSGEREGRVDEQFF
v_call: TRBV5-1; j_call: TRBJ1-1; cdr3_aa: CASSFPGNPDTEAFF
v_call: TRBV12-3/TRBV12-4; j_call: TRBJ2-2; cdr3_aa: CASSTGTGYTGELFF
v_call: TRBV15; j_call: TRBJ2-7; cdr3_aa: CATSRVAVPHEQYF
v_call: TRBV12-3/TRBV12-4; j_call: TRBJ2-1; cdr3_aa: CASSWNRGNEQFF
v_call: TRBV12-3/TRBV12-4; j_call: TRBJ1-1; cdr3_aa: CDSSPRTSLNTEAFF
v_call: TRBV2; j_call: TRBJ1-2; cdr3_aa: CASFNRQGRNYGYTF
v_call: TRBV7-9; j_call: TRBJ1-2; cdr3_aa: CASSPLQGVNYGYTF
v_call: TRBV11-2; j_call: TRBJ2-3; cdr3_aa: CASSPGLAGDVGGDTQYF
v_call: TRBV6-2/TRBV6-3; j_call: TRBJ1-2; cdr3_aa: CASRRGQSLANYGYTF
v_call: TRBV9; j_call: TRBJ2-3; cdr3_aa: CASAPRAGLGDTQYF
v_call: TRBV24-1; j_call: TRBJ2-3; cdr3_aa: CATRGWSTDTQYF
v_call: TRBV6-1; j_call: TRBJ1-6; cdr3_aa: CASSQHGTGSSPLHF
v_call: TRBV4-2; j_call: TRBJ2-1; cdr3_aa: CASSQAGARGDNEQFF
v_call: TRBV15; j_call: TRBJ2-7; cdr3_aa: CATSSGLADSAYEQYF